Following are 5 T cell receptor beta chains from one sample sequenced in a study of T cells after yellow fever vaccination. A single record per CDR3 protein comes from TCRdb applying MiXCR to the 5' RACE reads. The data hold approximately 150,000 distinct CDR3 sequences, with 5.5% to 8% observed a single time. The source was CD4+ T cells sorted from PBMCs, collected on the day of the first yellow fever vaccination. Receptor source: a man younger than 30 who received the YFV17D yellow fever vaccine.

The chain links TRBV10-3 to TRBJ1-6; no firm D call. Between the trimmed V and J ends, which lost 3 bases and 8 bases, there was a span of 11 bases. This CDR3 region has 14 residues. Per germline, CDR1 ENHRY and CDR2 SYGVKD. The CDR3 protein is CAISDSPVDSPLHF. In DNA form, the CDR3 reads TGTGCCATCAGTGACAGTCCAGTGGATTCACCCCTCCACTTT.

Many counts were recorded for this clonotype. The genes are TRBV5-1 and TRBJ2-5, with 10 bases matching TRBD2. V was pared by 4 bases and J by 5 bases, with 8 bases of the junction left unmatched. The CDR3 loop spans 15 amino acids. Germline V gene data show CDR1 as SGHRS and CDR2 as YFSETQ. The CDR3 reads CASSAGTSEGETQYF. The CDR3 coding sequence is TGCGCCAGCAGCGCTGGGACTAGCGAGGGGGAGACCCAGTACTTC.

This clonotype was counted at least ten times. The rearrangement joins TRBV2 to TRBJ2-2; D gene unclear. Germline loops: CDR1 SNHLY, CDR2 FYNNEI. The CDR3 is 14 amino acids. The V end lost 5 bases, the J end lost 6 bases, and 13 bases lay between the germline ends. CDR3 loop: CASSTRTSSGELFF. The CDR3 DNA follows: TGTGCCAGCAGTACCCGAACCTCCTCCGGGGAGCTGTTTTTT. Full variable domain (outside the CDR3, taken from reference TRBV2 and TRBJ2-2): EPEVTQTPSHQVTQMGQEVILRCVPISNHLYFYWYRQILGQKVEFLVSFYNNEISEKSEIFDDQFSVERPDGSNFTLKIRSTKLEDSAMYFCASSTRTSSGELFFGEGSRLTVL.

This clonotype was recorded once. The rearrangement uses TRBV4-1 and TRBJ2-3, with D hard to call. Trimming shortened V by 5 bases and J by 2 bases, and 23 bases separated the two germline ends. Germline lookup yields CDR1 MGHRA and CDR2 YSYEKL. The CDR3 sequence is 18 residues long. This chain's CDR3 is CASSTLPTSQTDTDTQYF. The CDR3 DNA is TGCGCCAGCAGCACGCTACCCACAAGCCAAACTGACACAGATACGCAGTATTTT.

The rearrangement joins TRBV6-5 to TRBJ1-6; 11 bases agree with TRBD1. The CDR3 is made up of 16 amino acids. The V and J ends lost 0 bases and 8 bases, in that order; junction bases with no gene match: 3. CDR1 is MNHEY and CDR2 is SVGAGI in the germline V gene. The CDR3 DNA sequence: TGTGCCAGCAGTTACTCTCCGGGACAGGGGGATTCACCCCTCCACTTT. Encoded protein: CASSYSPGQGDSPLHF.